The 14 T cell receptor beta chains given below trace back to one sample, sequenced in a study of identical twins. TCRdb fed the 5' RACE reads into MiXCR, producing one record per CDR3 protein. Seen here are 420,000 or so distinct CDR3 sequences, about 18% observed once, and the top ten hold 9% to 15%. The specimen sequenced was naive T cells sorted from blood. The receptor set was obtained from a man in his fifties or sixties in good health.

This clonotype was picked up a small number of times. The chain employs TRBV5-1 and TRBJ2-7; 9 bases fit TRBD1. CDR3 length: 14 amino acids. After removal of 0 bases from V and 4 bases from J, the junction contained 2 bases not matched to a gene. CDR1 is SGHRS, CDR2 YFSETQ, per germline. In DNA, the CDR3 is TGCGCCAGCAGCTTGGGGGACAGGGTTTACGAGCAGTACTTC. Its translation is CASSLGDRVYEQYF.

Comments on this clonotype: A much larger clone lies a single base off, so this may be a read error. This chain uses TRBV5-6 with TRBJ2-1; D might be TRBD2 (5 bases). The CDR3 spans 15 residues. Germline loops: CDR1 SGHDT, CDR2 YYEEEE. CDR3 sequence: CASSLRLTSYNKQFF. CDR3 bases: TGTGCCAGCAGCTTGAGACTAACCTCCTACAATAAGCAGTTCTTC.

This clonotype was detected only a few times. The gene calls are TRBV12-3 or TRBV12-4 and TRBJ1-2; maybe TRBD1 (6 bases). The length of the CDR3 is 15 residues. Trimming cost V 3 bases and J 6 bases, with 17 bases left between them. Here the CDR3 reads CASSFAARGGDGYTF. The CDR3 nucleotides read TGTGCCAGCAGTTTTGCCGCCCGCGGGGGCGATGGCTACACCTTC.

V gene TRBV13 combines with J gene TRBJ1-1; D is undetermined. Germline V gives CDR1 PRHDT, CDR2 FYEKMQ (reference sequence). The CDR3 loop spans 13 amino acids. V lost 8 bases, J lost 1 base, and 11 bases lay in between. The CDR3 is CASERVANTEAFF. As DNA, the CDR3 is TGTGCCAGCGAAAGGGTAGCGAACACTGAAGCTTTCTTT.

V is TRBV20-1 and J is TRBJ1-5, with D tentatively TRBD1 (6 bases). V shed 5 bases and J shed 6 bases, with 11 bases lying between them. CDR1 DFQATT and CDR2 SNEGSKA come from the germline V gene (reference sequence). The CDR3 consists of 12 residues. The CDR3 sequence: CSAVQGGQPQHF. The CDR3 bases are TGCAGTGCTGTACAGGGAGGTCAGCCCCAGCATTTT.

The chain couples TRBV2 to TRBJ2-7, with D maybe TRBD1 (5 bases). V was trimmed by 8 bases and J by 3 bases, leaving 14 bases between them. Germline CDR1 SNHLY, CDR2 FYNNEI. The length of the CDR3 is 13 residues. The CDR3: CASGEDSFYEQYF. For the CDR3, the DNA is TGTGCCAGCGGAGAAGACAGCTTCTACGAGCAGTACTTC.

This clonotype was detected only a few times. V and J are TRBV25-1 and TRBJ2-1; perhaps TRBD2 as D (6 bases). Trimming removed 7 bases at V and 6 bases at J, with 13 bases between. Germline V gene sequence: CDR1 MGHDK, CDR2 SYGVNS. The CDR3 runs 13 residues. The CDR3 coding sequence is TGTGCCAGCACCCGGGGGTGGGGCAATGAGCAGTTCTTC. This encodes CASTRGWGNEQFF. Complete variable domain (other parts from reference TRBV25-1 and TRBJ2-1): EADIYQTPRYLVIGTGKKITLECSQTMGHDKMYWYQQDPGMELHLIHYSYGVNSTEKGDLSSESTVSRIRTEHFPLTLESARPSHTSQYLCASTRGWGNEQFFGPGTRLTVL.

This clonotype was counted between two and nine times. The genes are TRBV6-1 and TRBJ2-7, with 7 bases matching TRBD1. Per the germline V gene, CDR1 is MNHNS and CDR2 is SASEGT. The CDR3 is 14 amino acids. V dropped 3 bases and J dropped 2; count of bases not matched to a gene: 4. The CDR3 spells CASSDTGQPYEQYF. Written as DNA, the CDR3 is TGTGCCAGCAGTGACACGGGACAGCCCTACGAGCAGTACTTC.

The chain couples TRBV28 to TRBJ1-1; D uncertain. The CDR3 has 14 amino acids. Trimming pared 0 bases from V and 1 base from J, leaving 6 bases between. Germline CDR1 is MDHEN and CDR2 is SYDVKM. CDR3 sequence: CASSLWGRNTEAFF. The CDR3 bases are TGTGCCAGCAGTTTATGGGGCAGGAACACTGAAGCTTTCTTT.

CDR3 sequence (DNA): TGTGCCAGCAGTGAATTGACTAGCAACACCGGGGAGCTGTTTTTT. Translated, it gives CASSELTSNTGELFF. The V and J genes are TRBV25-1 and TRBJ2-2; TRBD2 matches at 7 bases. From germline, CDR1 is MGHDK and CDR2 SYGVNS. V lost 1 base, J lost 2 bases, and 1 base stayed unmatched. The CDR3 is 15 amino acids.

V and J are TRBV20-1 and TRBJ2-5; no reliable D call. Trimming pared 3 bases from V and 2 bases from J, leaving 10 bases between. The CDR3 sequence is 13 residues long. From germline, CDR1 is DFQATT and CDR2 SNEGSKA (reference sequence). The CDR3 DNA reads TGCAGTGCTAGTAATGTACGGCAAGAGACCCAGTACTTC. Protein: CSASNVRQETQYF.

The chain recombines TRBV7-6 with TRBJ1-2; D gene uncertain. V was shortened by 3 bases and J by 5 bases, with 13 bases between the two germline ends. Germline CDR1 SGHVS, CDR2 FNYEAQ. The CDR3 contains 14 residues. The CDR3 nucleotides read TGTGCCAGCAGCTTGGGTGGTCCGGAGTATGGCTACACCTTC. Amino acids: CASSLGGPEYGYTF.

This clonotype showed up many times. The V and J genes are TRBV6-5 and TRBJ1-2; TRBD1 might be the D (6 bases). Trimming removed 6 bases from V and 0 bases from J, with 14 bases in between. CDR3 length: 15 amino acids. CDR1 and CDR2 (germline): MNHEY, SVGAGI. The CDR3 loop reads CASSYDRPSNYGYTF. The CDR3 DNA reads as TGTGCCAGCAGCTACGACAGGCCCTCTAACTATGGCTACACCTTC.

This clonotype has only a few counts. The chain has TRBV6-1 and TRBJ2-1; 7 positions agree with TRBD2. CDR3 length equals 15 residues. Germline assignment: CDR1 MNHNS and CDR2 SASEGT. V lost 7 bases to trimming and J lost 0 bases; unmatched junction nucleotides: 6. The CDR3 sequence is CASTRAGSSYNEQFF. The CDR3 DNA is TGTGCCAGCACCCGAGCGGGGAGCTCCTACAATGAGCAGTTCTTC.